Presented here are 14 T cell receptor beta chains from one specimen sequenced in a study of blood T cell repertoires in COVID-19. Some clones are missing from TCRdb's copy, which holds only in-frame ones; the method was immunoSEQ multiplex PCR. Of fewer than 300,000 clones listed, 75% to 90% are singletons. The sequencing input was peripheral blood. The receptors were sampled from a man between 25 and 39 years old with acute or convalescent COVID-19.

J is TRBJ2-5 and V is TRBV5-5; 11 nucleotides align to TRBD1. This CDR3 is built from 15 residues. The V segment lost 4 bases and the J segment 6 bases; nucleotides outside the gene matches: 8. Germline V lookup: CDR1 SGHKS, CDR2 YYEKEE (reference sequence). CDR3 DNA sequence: TGTGCCAGCAGCCCCGGACAGGGGGCCGAAAAGACCCAGTACTTC. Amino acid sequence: CASSPGQGAEKTQYF.

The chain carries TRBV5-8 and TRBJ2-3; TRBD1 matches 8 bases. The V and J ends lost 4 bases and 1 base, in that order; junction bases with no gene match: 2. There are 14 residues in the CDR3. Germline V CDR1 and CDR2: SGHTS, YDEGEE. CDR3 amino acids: CASSPGQGTDTQYF. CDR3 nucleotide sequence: TGTGCCAGCAGCCCGGGACAGGGCACAGATACGCAGTATTTT. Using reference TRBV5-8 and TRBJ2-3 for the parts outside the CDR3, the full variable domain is EAGVTQSPTHLIKTRGQQATLRCSPISGHTSVYWYQQALGLGLQFLLWYDEGEERNRGNFPPRFSGRQFPNYSSELNVNALELEDSALYLCASSPGQGTDTQYFGPGTRLTVL.

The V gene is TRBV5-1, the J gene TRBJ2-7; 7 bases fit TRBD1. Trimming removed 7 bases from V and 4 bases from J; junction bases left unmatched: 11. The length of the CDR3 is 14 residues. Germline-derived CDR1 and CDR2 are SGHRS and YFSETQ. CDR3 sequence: CASSNLQGKYEQYF. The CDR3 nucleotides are TGCGCCAGCTCCAACTTACAGGGGAAATACGAGCAGTACTTC.

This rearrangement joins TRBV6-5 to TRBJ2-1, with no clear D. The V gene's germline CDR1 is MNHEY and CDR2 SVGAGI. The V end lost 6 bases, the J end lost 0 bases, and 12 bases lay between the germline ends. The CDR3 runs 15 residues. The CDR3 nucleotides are TGTGCCAGCAGCCCGACTTACACCTCCTACAATGAGCAGTTCTTC. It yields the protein CASSPTYTSYNEQFF.

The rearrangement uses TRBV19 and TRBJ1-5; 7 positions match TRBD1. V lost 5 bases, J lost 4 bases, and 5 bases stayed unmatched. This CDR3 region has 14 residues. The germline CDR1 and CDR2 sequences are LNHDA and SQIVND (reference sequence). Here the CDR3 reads CASSPDRANQPQHF. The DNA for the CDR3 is TGTGCCAGTAGTCCCGACAGGGCTAATCAGCCCCAGCATTTT.

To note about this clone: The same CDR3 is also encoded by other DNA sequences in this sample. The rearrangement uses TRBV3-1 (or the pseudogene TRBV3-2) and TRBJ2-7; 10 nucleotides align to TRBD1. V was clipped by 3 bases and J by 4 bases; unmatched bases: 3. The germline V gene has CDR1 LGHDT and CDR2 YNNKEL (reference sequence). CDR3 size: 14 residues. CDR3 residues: CASSQGQGRYEQYF. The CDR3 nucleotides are TGTGCCAGCAGCCAGGGACAGGGGAGGTACGAGCAGTACTTC.

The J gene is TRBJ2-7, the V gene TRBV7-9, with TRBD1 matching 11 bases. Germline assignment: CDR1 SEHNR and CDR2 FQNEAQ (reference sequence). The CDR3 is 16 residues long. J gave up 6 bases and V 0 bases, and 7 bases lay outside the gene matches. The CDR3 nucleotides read TGTGCCAGCAGCTTAGCAATAGGGGACAGGGGGATCGAGCAGTACTTC. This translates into CASSLAIGDRGIEQYF.

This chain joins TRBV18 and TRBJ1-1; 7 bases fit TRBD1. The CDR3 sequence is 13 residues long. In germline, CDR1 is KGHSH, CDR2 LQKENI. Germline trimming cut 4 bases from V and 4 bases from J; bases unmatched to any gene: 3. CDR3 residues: CASSLDRATEAFF. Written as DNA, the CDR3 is TGTGCCAGCTCACTCGACAGGGCCACTGAAGCTTTCTTT. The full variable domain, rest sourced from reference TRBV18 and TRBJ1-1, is NAGVMQNPRHLVRRRGQEARLRCSPMKGHSHVYWYRQLPEEGLKFMVYLQKENIIDESGMPKERFSAEFPKEGPSILRIQQVVRGDSAAYFCASSLDRATEAFFGQGTRLTVV.

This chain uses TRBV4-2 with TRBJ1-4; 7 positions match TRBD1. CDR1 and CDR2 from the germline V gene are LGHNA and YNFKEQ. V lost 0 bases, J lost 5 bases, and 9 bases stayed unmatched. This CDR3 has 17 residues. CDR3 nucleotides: TGTGCCAGCAGCCAAGATCGACAGGGCCTTCTGAATGAAAAACTGTTTTTT. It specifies CASSQDRQGLLNEKLFF.

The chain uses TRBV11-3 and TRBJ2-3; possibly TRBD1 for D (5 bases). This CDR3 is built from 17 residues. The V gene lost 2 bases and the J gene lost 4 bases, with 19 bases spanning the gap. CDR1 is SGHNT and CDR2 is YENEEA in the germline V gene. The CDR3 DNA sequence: TGTGCCAGCAGCTTATTGCGAGCAGGGTTTGTTTCAGATACGCAGTATTTT. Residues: CASSLLRAGFVSDTQYF.

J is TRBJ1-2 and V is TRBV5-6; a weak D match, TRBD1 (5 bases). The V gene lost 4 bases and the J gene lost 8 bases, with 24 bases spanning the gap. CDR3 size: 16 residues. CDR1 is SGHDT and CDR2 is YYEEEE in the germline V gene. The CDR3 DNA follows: TGTGCCAGCAGCCGGACCGACAGACCTACCCTGTGGGGCTACACCTTC. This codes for CASSRTDRPTLWGYTF.

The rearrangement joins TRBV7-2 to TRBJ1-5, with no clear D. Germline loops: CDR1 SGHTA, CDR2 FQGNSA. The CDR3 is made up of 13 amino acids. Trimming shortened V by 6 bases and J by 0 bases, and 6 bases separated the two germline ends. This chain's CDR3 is CASSQDSNQPQHF. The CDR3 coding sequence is TGTGCCAGCAGTCAGGATAGCAATCAGCCCCAGCATTTT.

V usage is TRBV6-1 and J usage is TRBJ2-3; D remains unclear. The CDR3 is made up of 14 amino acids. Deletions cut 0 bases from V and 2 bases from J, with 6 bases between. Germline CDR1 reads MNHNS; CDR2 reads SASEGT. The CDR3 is CASSEARITDTQYF. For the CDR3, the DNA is TGTGCCAGCAGTGAAGCCAGAATCACAGATACGCAGTATTTT.

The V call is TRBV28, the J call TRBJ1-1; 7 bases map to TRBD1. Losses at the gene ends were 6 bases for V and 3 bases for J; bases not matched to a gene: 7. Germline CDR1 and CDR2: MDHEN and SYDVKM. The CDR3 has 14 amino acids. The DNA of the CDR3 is TGTGCCAGCAGATTCGCGGGGACAGACACTGAAGCTTTCTTT. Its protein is CASRFAGTDTEAFF.